This T cell receptor beta chain was observed in a study of CD8 T cells in ankylosing spondylitis. Preparation of TCR beta libraries was done by quantitative 5'-RACE with molecular barcodes. TCRdb reprocessed the 5' RACE reads with MiXCR, giving one entry per CDR3 protein. Of roughly 490,000 distinct CDR3 sequences in the sample, roughly 5.3% were seen once. The V end was cut by 5 bases, the J end by 8 bases, with 10 bases between. CDR3 size: 11 residues. The V gene's germline CDR1 is DFQATT and CDR2 SNEGSKA (reference sequence). Study conclusions and caveats: A CD8+ phenotype characterized the disease-linked clones, which were relatively rare in peripheral blood. Characteristic, it appeared, of ankylosing spondylitis blood was a TCR beta motif of eight or nine highly homologous variants. Earlier authors reported some of these motif variants in reactive arthritis synovial fluid and blood.

This clonotype was counted at least ten times. What it binds is not known. This clonotype originated in a male donor with ankylosing spondylitis. The sample comprised blood, either unsorted or a sorted T cell fraction (not recorded which). The chain is built from TRBV20-1 and TRBJ2-1; D unclear. This CDR3 is CSALRSDEQFF. In DNA, the CDR3 is TGCAGTGCTCTGCGGTCGGATGAGCAGTTCTTC.